This T cell receptor beta chain emerged from a study of T-cell reconstitution after alpha-beta-depleted transplantation in children. TCRbeta library construction was performed incorporating unique molecular identifiers. From the PCR reads, TCRdb called clonotypes with MiXCR, one entry per CDR3 protein. The sample shows roughly 5,000 distinct CDR3 sequences, approximately 27% of them seen only once. The CDR3 consists of 14 residues. The ends were cut back, 8 bases at V and 1 base at J, with 14 bases in the middle. CDR1 is MDHEN and CDR2 is SYDVKM in the germline V gene. Study-wide points: There were reportedly several hundred expanded graft clones from which alpha-beta T cells came about two months after transplant.

This clonotype occurred many times. Its specificity is unknown. Specimen: PBMCs, mostly from graft donor cells, collected 60 days after TCRalphabeta/CD19-depleted stem cell transplant. The sequence was obtained from a male patient under 10 years old who had a stem cell transplant for acute lymphoblastic leukemia, so the T cells may come from the graft donor. The chain couples TRBV28 to TRBJ1-1; a possible D gene is TRBD1 (5 bases). The DNA of the CDR3 is TGTGCCAGCGGCGACCGGGGCACGAACACTGAAGCTTTCTTT. This sequence encodes CASGDRGTNTEAFF.